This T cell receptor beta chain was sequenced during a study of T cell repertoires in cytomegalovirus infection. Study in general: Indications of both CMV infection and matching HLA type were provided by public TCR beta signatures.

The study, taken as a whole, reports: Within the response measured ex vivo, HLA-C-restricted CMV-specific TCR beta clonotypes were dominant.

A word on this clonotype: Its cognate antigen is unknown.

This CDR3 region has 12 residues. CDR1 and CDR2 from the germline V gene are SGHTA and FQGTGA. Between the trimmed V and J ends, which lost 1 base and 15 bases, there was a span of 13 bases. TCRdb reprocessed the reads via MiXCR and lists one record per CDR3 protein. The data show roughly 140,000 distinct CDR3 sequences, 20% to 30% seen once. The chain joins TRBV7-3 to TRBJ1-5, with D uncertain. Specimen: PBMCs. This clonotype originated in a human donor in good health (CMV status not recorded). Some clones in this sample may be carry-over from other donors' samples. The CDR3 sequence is CASSLSGRSLHF. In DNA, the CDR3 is TGTGCCAGCAGCTTAAGTGGCAGATCCTTGCATTTT.